This T cell receptor (beta chain) was captured in a study of long-term antiretroviral therapy in people with HIV. In the study overall: It was about a decade after the earliest samples that the 2015 immediate-ART recommendation appeared. Whole-study results and caveats: Controls showed broader CDR3 length ranges than did the HIV repertoires. Regardless of time point, clones expanded before ART dominated the repertoire.

A word on this clone: The antigen remains unidentified.

The ends were cut back, 0 bases at V and 0 bases at J, with 9 bases in the middle. Germline V gene lookup returns CDR1 MNHEY and CDR2 SVGAGI. This CDR3 has 16 residues. Run at survey level, the immunoSEQ assay was version v3.0. Samples were sequenced targeting roughly 35,000-55,000 T-cell genomes each. Assay: immunoSEQ multiplex PCR; the TCRdb copy retains only in-frame clones and omits some. In the table there are about 21,000 clones, around four fifths of which are singletons. Here the sequenced sample was unsorted PBMCs, taken 1.9 years after starting antiretroviral therapy. The chain carries TRBV6-5 and TRBJ1-3; no clear D. This TCR derives from a woman between 50 and 59 years old with HIV. CDR3 in DNA: TGTGCCAGCAGTTACTCGATAGAATACTCTGGAAACACCATATATTTT. Translated, it gives CASSYSIEYSGNTIYF.